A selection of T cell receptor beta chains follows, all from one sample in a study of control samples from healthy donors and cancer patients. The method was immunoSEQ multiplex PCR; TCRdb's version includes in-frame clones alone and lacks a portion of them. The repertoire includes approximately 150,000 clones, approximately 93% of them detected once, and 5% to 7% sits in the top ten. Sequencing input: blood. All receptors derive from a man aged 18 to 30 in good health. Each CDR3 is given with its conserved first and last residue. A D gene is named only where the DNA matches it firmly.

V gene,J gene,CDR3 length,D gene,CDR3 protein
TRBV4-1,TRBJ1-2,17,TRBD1,CASSRSTGTGGLYGYTF
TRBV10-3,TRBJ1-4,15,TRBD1,CAISARTGPTEKLFF
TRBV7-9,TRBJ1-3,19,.,CASSSLPSVATGSGNTIYF
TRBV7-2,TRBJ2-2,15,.,CASSLVEGSTGELFF
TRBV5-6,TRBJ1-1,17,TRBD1,CASSLRGGRGVNTEAFF
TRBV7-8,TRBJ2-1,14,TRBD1,CASSPHPTGREQFF
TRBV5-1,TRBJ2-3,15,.,CASSSFGRITDTQYF
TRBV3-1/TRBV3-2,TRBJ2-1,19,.,CASSPPSWTRGNSYNEQFF
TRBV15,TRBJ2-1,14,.,CATSEKGGYNEQFF
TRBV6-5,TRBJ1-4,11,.,CASKVGEKLFF
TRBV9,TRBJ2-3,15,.,CASSVPHGRTDTQYF
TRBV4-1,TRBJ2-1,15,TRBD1,CASSQTGDSYNEQFF
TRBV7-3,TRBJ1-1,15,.,CASSLTRRNRTEAFF
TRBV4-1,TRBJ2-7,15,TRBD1,CASSPPGQVTWEQYF
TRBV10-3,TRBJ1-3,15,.,CAISVGHSSGNTIYF
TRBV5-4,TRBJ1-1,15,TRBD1,CASSVDRGLGTEAFF
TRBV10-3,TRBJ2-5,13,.,CAISGGEQETQYF